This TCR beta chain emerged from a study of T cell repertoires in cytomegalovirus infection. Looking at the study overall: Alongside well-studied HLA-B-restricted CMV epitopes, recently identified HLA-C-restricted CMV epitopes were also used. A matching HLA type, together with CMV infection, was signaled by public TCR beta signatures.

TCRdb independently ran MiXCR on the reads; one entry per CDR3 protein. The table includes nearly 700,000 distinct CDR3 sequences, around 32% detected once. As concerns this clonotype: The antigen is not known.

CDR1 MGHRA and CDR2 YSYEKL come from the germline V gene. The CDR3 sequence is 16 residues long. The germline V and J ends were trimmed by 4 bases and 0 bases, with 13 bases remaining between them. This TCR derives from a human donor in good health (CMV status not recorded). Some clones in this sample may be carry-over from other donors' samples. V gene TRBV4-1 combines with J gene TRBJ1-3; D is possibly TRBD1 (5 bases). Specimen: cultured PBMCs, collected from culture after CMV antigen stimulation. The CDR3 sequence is CASSLRVSNSGNTIYF. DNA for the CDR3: TGCGCCAGCAGCCTCAGGGTTTCAAACTCTGGAAACACCATATATTTT.